These T cell receptor beta chains were read from a single sample in a study of regulatory and conventional T cells in RAG deficiency. Profiled with immunoSEQ multiplex PCR; TCRdb holds only in-frame clones, not every one. The table lists 30,000 to 35,000 clones, 76% of them singletons. These data were likewise used in another study, on regulatory T cells.

The specimen sequenced was CD4+ effector T cells sorted from blood. These TCRs come from a human donor in good health. The CDR3 runs from the conserved cysteine through the conserved F or W. D genes are given only for firm matches. Clone size appears in some rows only: once, few, many, or a class for an expanded clone.

>12|once|TRBJ2-5|TRBV11-2|NA
TGTGCCAGCAGCTTTGGGAGGGAGACCCAGTACTTC
CASSFGRETQYF
>15|NA|TRBJ1-6|TRBV19|TRBD1
TGTGCCAGTAGTATAGGTCGACAGGGAAATTCACCCCTCCACTTT
CASSIGRQGNSPLHF
>13|few|TRBJ1-1|TRBV9|NA
TGTGCCAGCAGCGGGGAATGGAACACTGAAGCTTTCTTT
CASSGEWNTEAFF
>13|few|TRBJ1-4|TRBV30|NA
TGTGCCTGGAGTGGAGGGCTTAGGGAAAAACTGTTTTTT
CAWSGGLREKLFF
>16|NA|TRBJ1-5|TRBV19|TRBD1
TGTGCCAGTAGTGCCCTAGGGACAGCGTCCAATCAGCCCCAGCATTTT
CASSALGTASNQPQHF
>14|few|TRBJ1-6|TRBV12-5|TRBD1
TGTGCTAGTGGTAAAGGACAGGGCAATTCACCCCTCCACTTT
CASGKGQGNSPLHF
>14|NA|TRBJ1-3|TRBV28|NA
TGTGCCAGCAGACGAGGGGTGGAGGGAAACACCATATATTTT
CASRRGVEGNTIYF
>15|NA|TRBJ2-1|TRBV9|NA
TGTGCCAGCAGCACCACAGGGAGCTCCTACAATGAGCAGTTCTTC
CASSTTGSSYNEQFF
>12|few|TRBJ1-2|TRBV11-1|NA
TGTGCCAGCAGCTCGGTTAACTATGGCTACACCTTC
CASSSVNYGYTF
>15|NA|TRBJ1-6|TRBV7-9|NA
TGTGCCAGCAGACCTGGGACGGCGGGAGAGTCACCCCTCCACTTT
CASRPGTAGESPLHF
>14|NA|TRBJ2-7|TRBV5-1|NA
TGCGCCAGCAGCGTACACCGGGACCGTTTATGGCAGTACTTC
CASSVHRDRLWQYF
>14|once|TRBJ1-4|TRBV11-2|NA
TGTGCCAGCAGCACACGACTGCAGCTAGGAAAACTGTTTTTT
CASSTRLQLGKLFF
>17|NA|TRBJ2-7|TRBV6-1|NA
TGTGCCAGCAGTGACCTCAGCCGGGACGCTTACTCCTACGAGCAGTACTTC
CASSDLSRDAYSYEQYF
>13|NA|TRBJ1-1|TRBV5-4|TRBD1
TGTGCCAGCAGCGGACAGGTTCTCACTGAAGCTTTCTTT
CASSGQVLTEAFF
>15|NA|TRBJ2-7|TRBV5-6|TRBD2
TGTGCCAGCAGCTTGAAAGCGGGGGCCCGATACGAGCAGTACTTC
CASSLKAGARYEQYF
>13|NA|TRBJ1-2|TRBV7-6|NA
TGTGCCAGCAGCCAGGAGCCAAACTATGGCTACACCTTC
CASSQEPNYGYTF
>11|NA|TRBJ2-5|TRBV6-1|NA
TGTGCCAGCAGTGCGCTGGGGACCCAGTACTTC
CASSALGTQYF
>15|NA|TRBJ1-5|TRBV14|NA
TGTGCCAGCAGCCAAGGTTCAGGGGTCAATCAGCCCCAGCATTTT
CASSQGSGVNQPQHF
>15|NA|TRBJ2-3|TRBV2|NA
TGTGCCAGCAGAACCGGGACGAGGCCCCCAGATACGCAGTATTTT
CASRTGTRPPDTQYF
>16|NA|TRBJ1-1|TRBV11-2|NA
TGTGCCAGCAGCTTAGGGCTGCGTTCCATGAACACTGAAGCTTTCTTT
CASSLGLRSMNTEAFF
>16|once|TRBJ1-1|TRBV28|NA
TGTGCCAGCAGTTTAGCCCCTGGCGCCGCGAACACTGAAGCTTTCTTT
CASSLAPGAANTEAFF
>15|NA|TRBJ1-2|TRBV27|TRBD1
TGTGCCAGCAGTATTATGGGGACAGCTAACTATGGCTACACCTTC
CASSIMGTANYGYTF
>12|NA|TRBJ2-7|TRBV5-1|TRBD1
TGCGCCAGCAGCTTCACAGGGGTCTTGCAGTACTTC
CASSFTGVLQYF
>15|NA|TRBJ2-1|TRBV5-6|NA
TGTGCCAGCAGCTTGTCCGACAGGTCCTACAATGAGCAGTTCTTC
CASSLSDRSYNEQFF
>14|NA|TRBJ1-5|TRBV28|NA
TGTGCCAGCAGAGGGGGTCATGGCAATCAGCCCCAGCATTTT
CASRGGHGNQPQHF
>13|NA|TRBJ1-1|TRBV4-2|NA
TGTGCCAGCAGCCTCCTCTTGAACACTGAAGCTTTCTTT
CASSLLLNTEAFF
>12|NA|TRBJ2-2|TRBV19|NA
TGTGCCAGTAGCCGGGACGCCGGGGAGCTGTTTTTT
CASSRDAGELFF
>17|NA|TRBJ2-2|TRBV10-1|TRBD1
TGCGCCAGCAGTGATGGCGTGGGACAGGGGAACACCGGGGAGCTGTTTTTT
CASSDGVGQGNTGELFF
>17|once|TRBJ1-5|TRBV6-4|NA
TGTGCCAGCAGTGACGCCACCAAATGGAGTGGCAATCAGCCCCAGCATTTT
CASSDATKWSGNQPQHF
>14|NA|TRBJ2-5|TRBV5-6|NA
TGTGCCAGCAGCTTGGTGGCGGTCCCGGGGACCCAGTACTTC
CASSLVAVPGTQYF
>13|NA|TRBJ1-5|TRBV4-1|NA
TGCGCCAGCAGCCAAGGACCCCCCCACCCCCAGCATTTT
CASSQGPPHPQHF
>15|few|TRBJ1-1|TRBV12-1|NA
TGTGCCAGCAGCCCCGCGGGACAGAAGAACACTGAAGCTTTCTTT
CASSPAGQKNTEAFF
>15|NA|TRBJ2-3|TRBV7-2|NA
TGTGCCAGCAGCTCCGTCCCCTTCCCCACAGATACGCAGTATTTT
CASSSVPFPTDTQYF
>12|NA|TRBJ2-7|TRBV6-5|NA
TGTGCCAGCAGTGCATCCTCCTACGAGCAGTACTTC
CASSASSYEQYF
>14|NA|TRBJ1-5|TRBV5-1|NA
TGCGCCAGCAGCCGTGGGACCGAGGGGCAGCCCCAGCATTTT
CASSRGTEGQPQHF
>16|NA|TRBJ1-6|TRBV7-3|NA
TGTGCCAGCAGCTTTGCTGGGGGCCGCTATAATTCACCCCTCCACTTT
CASSFAGGRYNSPLHF
>13|NA|TRBJ1-6|TRBV6-5|NA
TGTGCCAGCACGTCCGACAATAATTCACCCCTCCACTTT
CASTSDNNSPLHF
>16|NA|TRBJ1-6|TRBV6-5|TRBD1
TGTGCCAGCAGTTGGGACAGGGGGCCGAGTAATTCACCCCTCCACTTT
CASSWDRGPSNSPLHF
>15|NA|TRBJ2-4|TRBV6-1|NA
TGTGCCAGCAGTGAAGGGCAGGTGGGGGGAAACATTCAGTACTTC
CASSEGQVGGNIQYF
>15|NA|TRBJ2-1|TRBV28|NA
TGTGCCAGCAGCCCCACAGGGAAGCTCTACAATGAGCAGTTCTTC
CASSPTGKLYNEQFF